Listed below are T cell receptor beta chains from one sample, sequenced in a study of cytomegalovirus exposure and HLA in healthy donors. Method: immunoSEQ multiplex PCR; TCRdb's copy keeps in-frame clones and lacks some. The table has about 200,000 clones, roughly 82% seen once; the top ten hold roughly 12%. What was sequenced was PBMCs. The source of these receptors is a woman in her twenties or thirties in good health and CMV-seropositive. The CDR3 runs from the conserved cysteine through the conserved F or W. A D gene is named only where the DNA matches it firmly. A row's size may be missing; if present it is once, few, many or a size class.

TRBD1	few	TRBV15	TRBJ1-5	TGTGCCACCAGCAGACAACAAGGACCGGGACAGGGACAGCCCCAGCATTTT	CATSRQQGPGQGQPQHF
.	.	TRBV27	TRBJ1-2	TGTGCCAGCAGTTGGGGCATCGAATATGGCTACACCTTC	CASSWGIEYGYTF
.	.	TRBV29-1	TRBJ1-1	TGCAGCGTTAACACCCCCAGGGGAGTCACTGAAGCTTTCTTT	CSVNTPRGVTEAFF
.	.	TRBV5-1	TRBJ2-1	TGCGCCAGCAGCTTGGAACTGAGCTCCTACAATGAGCAGTTCTTC	CASSLELSSYNEQFF
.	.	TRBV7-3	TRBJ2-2	TGTGCCAGCAGCTACCCTCGGGACACCGGGGAGCTGTTTTTT	CASSYPRDTGELFF
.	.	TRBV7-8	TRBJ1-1	TGTGCCAGCAGCTCCGCGACAGAGAACACTGAAGCTTTCTTT	CASSSATENTEAFF
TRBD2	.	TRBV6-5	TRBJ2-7	TGTGCCAGCAGAGCTGGGACTAGCGGGAGCTACGAGCAGTACTTC	CASRAGTSGSYEQYF
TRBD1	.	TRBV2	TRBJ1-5	TGTGCCAGCGGGGACAGATTCAATCAGCCCCAGCATTTT	CASGDRFNQPQHF
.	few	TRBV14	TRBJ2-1	TGTGCCAGCAGTCAAACTAGAGTCGAGCAGTTCTTC	CASSQTRVEQFF
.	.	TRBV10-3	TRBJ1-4	TGTGCCATCAGTGAGTCTCTTTTCAATGAAAAACTGTTTTTT	CAISESLFNEKLFF
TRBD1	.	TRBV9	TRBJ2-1	TGTGCCAGCAGCGCTCACCAGACAGGGACCGATGAGCAGTTCTTC	CASSAHQTGTDEQFF
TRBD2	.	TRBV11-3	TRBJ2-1	TGTGCCAGCAGCTTAGGTAGCGGGAGGTTCAATGAGCAGTTCTTC	CASSLGSGRFNEQFF
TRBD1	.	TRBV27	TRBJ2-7	TGTGCCAGCAGGGACAGGAGCTCCTACGAGCAGTACTTC	CASRDRSSYEQYF
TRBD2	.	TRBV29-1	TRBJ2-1	TGCAGCGTTTTGACTAGCGGAGGGAGGTTGGTTGAGCAGTTCTTC	CSVLTSGGRLVEQFF
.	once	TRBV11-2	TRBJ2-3	TGTGCCAGCAGCTTTTTAGGGGTCACAGATACGCAGTATTTT	CASSFLGVTDTQYF
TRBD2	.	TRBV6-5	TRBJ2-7	TGTGCCAGCAGTGGGGGGACTAGCGGGCCACGGCAGTACTTC	CASSGGTSGPRQYF
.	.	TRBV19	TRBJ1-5	TGTGCCAGTAGTCCGGGGGGTTGGAGCAATCAGCCCCAGCATTTT	CASSPGGWSNQPQHF
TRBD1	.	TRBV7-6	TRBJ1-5	TGTGCCAGCAGCCTCACAGGGGAAAGGGCCCAGCATTTT	CASSLTGERAQHF
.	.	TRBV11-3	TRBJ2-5	TGTGCCAGCAGCTCTGGAGGATCAGGGACCCAGTACTTC	CASSSGGSGTQYF
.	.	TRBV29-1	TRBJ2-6	TGCAGCGTTGGCTTCGGGTCTGGGGCCAACGTCCTGACTTTC	CSVGFGSGANVLTF
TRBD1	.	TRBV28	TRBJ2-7	TGTGCCAGCAGCGGCTCGGGACAGTCCTACGAGCAGTACTTC	CASSGSGQSYEQYF
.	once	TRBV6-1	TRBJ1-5	TGTGCCAGTAACCCCGGGGAGGGCGAAGTTCAGCCCCAGCATTTT	CASNPGEGEVQPQHF
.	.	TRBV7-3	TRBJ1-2	TGTGCCAGCAGCCTGACAGATAACTATGGCTACACCTTC	CASSLTDNYGYTF
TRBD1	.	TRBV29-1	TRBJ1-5	TGCAGCGTCGAAGGGGACAGGGATCAGCCCCAGCATTTT	CSVEGDRDQPQHF
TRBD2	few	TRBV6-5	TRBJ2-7	TGTGCCAGCACTACTAGCGGCTACGAGCAGTACTTC	CASTTSGYEQYF
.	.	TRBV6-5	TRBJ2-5	TGTGCCAGCAGTTCCTCCTGGGGCAGCCAAGAGACCCAGTACTTC	CASSSSWGSQETQYF
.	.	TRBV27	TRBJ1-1	TGTGCCAGCAGCCGTCTACAGGGCGTGAACACTGAAGCTTTCTTT	CASSRLQGVNTEAFF
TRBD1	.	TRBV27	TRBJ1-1	TGTGCCAGCAGACAGGGGATTGGGTCGTACACTGAAGCTTTCTTT	CASRQGIGSYTEAFF
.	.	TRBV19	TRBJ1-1	TGTGCCAGTAGTACCAGTCACGGGGACACTGAAGCTTTCTTT	CASSTSHGDTEAFF
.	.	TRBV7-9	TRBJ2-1	TGTGCCAGCAGCCCCAGACAGGTGGGGTTTGACAATGAGCAGTTCTTC	CASSPRQVGFDNEQFF
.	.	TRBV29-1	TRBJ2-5	TGCAGCGTTGGGGAAGACAGGCAAGAGACCCAGTACTTC	CSVGEDRQETQYF
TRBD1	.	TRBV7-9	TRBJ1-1	TGTGCCAGCAGCTCGGACAGGGGTGAAAACACTGAAGCTTTCTTT	CASSSDRGENTEAFF
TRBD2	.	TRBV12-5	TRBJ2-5	TGTGCTAGTGGTTTGGGAGGGACTAGCGGGAGCCTCGGGGAGACCCAGTACTTC	CASGLGGTSGSLGETQYF
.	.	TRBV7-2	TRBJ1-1	TGTGCCAGCAGCTGGGGGGACACTGAAGCTTTCTTT	CASSWGDTEAFF
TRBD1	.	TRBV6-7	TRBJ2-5	TGTGCCAGCACCCGGGGGGACAGGGGCCGCCCTTGGTCCTCAAGGCAAGAGACCCAGTACTTC	CASTRGDRGRPWSSRQETQYF
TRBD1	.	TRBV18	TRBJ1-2	TGTGCCAGCTCGCCGAGGGGGCAGGATGGCTACACCTTC	CASSPRGQDGYTF
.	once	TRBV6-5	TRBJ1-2	TGTGCCAGCAGTTACTCGCAGGGCTATGGCTACACCTTC	CASSYSQGYGYTF
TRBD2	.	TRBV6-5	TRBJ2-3	TGTGCCAGCAGCTCGGCCTTAGCGGGAGTACAGTATTTT	CASSSALAGVQYF
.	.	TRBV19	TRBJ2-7	TGTGCCAGTAGTACCTCCCTCGGGTTCTACGAGCAGTACTTC	CASSTSLGFYEQYF
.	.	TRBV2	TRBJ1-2	TGTGCCAGCAGTGAATTCGGGGGATTTGGGTATGGCTACACCTTC	CASSEFGGFGYGYTF
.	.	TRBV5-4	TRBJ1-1	TGTGCCAGCAGCTTGGTGGAGGGACTCACTGAAGCTTTCTTT	CASSLVEGLTEAFF
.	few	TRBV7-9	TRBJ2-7	TGTGCCAGCAGCTTATTGCAGGGGTCCTACGAGCAGTACTTC	CASSLLQGSYEQYF
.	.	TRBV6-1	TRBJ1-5	TGTGCCACCGATACAGTTAGCAATCAGCCCCAGCATTTT	CATDTVSNQPQHF
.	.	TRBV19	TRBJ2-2	TGTGCCAGTTATACGGGAGTGGGCACCGGGGAGCTGTTTTTT	CASYTGVGTGELFF
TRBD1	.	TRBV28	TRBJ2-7	TGTGCCAGCAGTTTAAACAGGGGGTCGACCTACGAGCAGTACTTC	CASSLNRGSTYEQYF
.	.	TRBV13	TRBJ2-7	TGTGCCAGCAAAAGGGGGAGCTTCGACGAGCAGTACTTC	CASKRGSFDEQYF
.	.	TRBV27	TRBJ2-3	TGTGCCAGCAGTCTCTTATCGCGATACACAGATACGCAGTATTTT	CASSLLSRYTDTQYF
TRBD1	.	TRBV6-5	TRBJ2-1	TGTGCCAGCAGGGACAGGATTAATGAGCAGTTCTTC	CASRDRINEQFF
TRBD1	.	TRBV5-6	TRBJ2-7	TGTGCCAGCAGCTTGGGACAGGGGGCTTACGAGCAGTACTTC	CASSLGQGAYEQYF
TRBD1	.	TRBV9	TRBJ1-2	TGTGCCAGCAGTCATCACCCCCAGGGGGTCTATGGCTACACCTTC	CASSHHPQGVYGYTF
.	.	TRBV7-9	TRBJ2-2	TGTGCCACGGACGCGGGCGGGGAGCTGTTTTTT	CATDAGGELFF
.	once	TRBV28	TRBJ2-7	TGTGCCAGCAGCACGGTAACCTACGAGCAGTACTTC	CASSTVTYEQYF
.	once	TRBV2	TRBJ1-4	TGTGCCAGCAGTGAAGAACAGGGTGGAACTAATGAAAAACTGTTTTTT	CASSEEQGGTNEKLFF
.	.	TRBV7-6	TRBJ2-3	TGTGCCAGCAGCCACAGGTATCGAGCCGACACAGATACGCAGTATTTT	CASSHRYRADTDTQYF
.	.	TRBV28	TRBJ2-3	TGTGCCAGCAGTGACCCAGGAGGGTCAGATACGCAGTATTTT	CASSDPGGSDTQYF
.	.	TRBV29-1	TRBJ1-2	TGCAGCGCCACACAGGAGTCCGCTAACTATGGCTACACCTTC	CSATQESANYGYTF
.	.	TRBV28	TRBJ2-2	TGTGCCAGCGTCAGGGTCGACACCGGGGAGCTGTTTTTT	CASVRVDTGELFF